The entry below gives a single TCR beta chain sequence along with its context. This sample was included in a study of cytomegalovirus exposure and HLA in healthy donors. CDR1 is MDHEN and CDR2 is SYDVKM in the germline V gene. The ends lost 2 bases at V and 5 bases at J; junction bases unmatched: 11. The CDR3 sequence is 17 residues long. Libraries were prepared by immunoSEQ multiplex PCR; TCRdb keeps only in-frame clonotypes and omits some of them. Of around 260,000 clones in the sample, around 91% were seen once. The genes are TRBV28 and TRBJ2-7; 11 bases are a match to TRBD2. This TCR was recovered from a woman younger than 45 in good health and CMV-seronegative. Sequencing used PBMCs. CDR3 residues: CASSLLTTSGSEDEQYF. For the CDR3, the DNA is TGTGCCAGCAGTTTACTAACTACTAGCGGGAGTGAGGACGAGCAGTACTTC.